These 3 T cell receptor beta chains originate from one sample sequenced in a study of cytomegalovirus exposure and HLA in healthy donors. The PCR ran on 60 Vbeta and 13 Jbeta primers. Using immunoSEQ multiplex PCR, the repertoire was profiled, and TCRdb retains in-frame clones only, with some absent. The sample holds around 150,000 clones, 80% seen once. The sequencing input was PBMCs. Receptor source: a man aged 18 to 30 in good health and CMV-seropositive.

A remark on this clone: The conserved closing phenylalanine or tryptophan is absent in this CDR3, likely reflecting a read error. The genes are TRBV18 and TRBJ1-6, with 12 bases fitting TRBD1. Germline V gene data show CDR1 as KGHSH and CDR2 as LQKENI. The junction had 7 bases not matched to a gene; V was cut back by 4 bases and J by 0 bases. The CDR3 length is 19 residues. The CDR3 sequence is CASSRDPGQGASYNSPLHL. The CDR3 nucleotides read TGTGCCAGCTCACGTGACCCGGGACAGGGGGCCTCCTATAATTCACCCCTCCACCTT.

The rearrangement links TRBV4-2 to TRBJ1-2; the D gene is possibly TRBD1 (6 bases). This CDR3 contains 17 residues. The germline gives CDR1 LGHNA, CDR2 YNFKEQ. Trimming removed 4 bases at V and 5 bases at J, with 23 bases between. CDR3 loop: CASSRVEPARGLYGYTF. The CDR3 DNA follows: TGTGCCAGCAGCCGAGTCGAGCCCGCCAGGGGTTTGTATGGCTACACCTTC.

This sequence joins TRBV4-3 and TRBJ1-5, with no clear D. The germline V gene encodes CDR1 LGHNA and CDR2 YSLEER. Trimming removed 4 bases at V and 2 bases at J, with 12 bases between. The CDR3 extends over 15 amino acids. CDR3 DNA sequence: TGCGCCAGCAGCCCCCGGGTCCTGGGCAATCAGCCCCAGCATTTT. Its protein is CASSPRVLGNQPQHF.